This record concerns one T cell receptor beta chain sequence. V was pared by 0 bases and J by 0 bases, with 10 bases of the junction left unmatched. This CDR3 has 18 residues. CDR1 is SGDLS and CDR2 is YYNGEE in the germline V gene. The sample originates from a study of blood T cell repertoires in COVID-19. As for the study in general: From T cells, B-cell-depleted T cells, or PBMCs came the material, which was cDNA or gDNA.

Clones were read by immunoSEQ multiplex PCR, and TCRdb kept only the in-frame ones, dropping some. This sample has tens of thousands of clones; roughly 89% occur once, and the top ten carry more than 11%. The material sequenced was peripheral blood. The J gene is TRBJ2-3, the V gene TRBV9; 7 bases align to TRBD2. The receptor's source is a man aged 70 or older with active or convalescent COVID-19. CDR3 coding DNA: TGTGCCAGCAGCGTAGGTGACGGGAGGTACGCTAGCACAGATACGCAGTATTTT. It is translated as CASSVGDGRYASTDTQYF.